What follows are 7 T cell receptor beta chains derived from one specimen sequenced in a study of shared clonotypes between healthy human individuals. Repertoires were generated with immunoSEQ multiplex PCR, while TCRdb's copy carries only in-frame clones and drops some. The data contain about 610,000 clones, approximately 97% of them singletons. Specimen: naive CD4+ T cells sorted from blood. Subset here: CD45RA+ positively selected. These receptors all stem from a woman aged 25 to 45 in good health.

The V call is TRBV19, the J call TRBJ2-7, with a tentative D call TRBD1 (6 bases). V lost 4 bases to trimming and J lost 3 bases, with 19 bases between them. This CDR3 comprises 16 residues. Germline CDR1 and CDR2: LNHDA and SQIVND (reference sequence). The CDR3 loop reads CASSTPKNRDLYEQYF. CDR3 in DNA: TGTGCCAGTAGTACACCAAAGAACAGGGACCTCTACGAGCAGTACTTC.

The genes are TRBV30 and TRBJ1-1, with D possibly TRBD1 on 5 matching bases. The V end was cut by 2 bases, the J end by 0 bases, with 7 bases between. In germline, CDR1 is GTSNPN, CDR2 SVGIG (reference sequence). The CDR3 is 13 amino acids. The CDR3 coding sequence is TGTGCCTGGAGTAAGACAGTGAACACTGAAGCTTTCTTT. Protein product: CAWSKTVNTEAFF.

The rearrangement uses TRBV19 and TRBJ2-1; no definite D call. This CDR3 has 15 residues. With 1 base removed from V and 2 bases from J, the gap between germline ends came to 9 bases. CDR1 and CDR2 (germline): LNHDA, SQIVND (reference sequence). CDR3 sequence: CASSIANGAYNEQFF. In DNA form, the CDR3 reads TGTGCCAGTAGTATAGCCAATGGCGCCTACAATGAGCAGTTCTTC.

The V and J genes are TRBV15 and TRBJ1-2; D perhaps matches TRBD1 (5 bases). The CDR3 runs 14 residues. Germline CDR1 and CDR2: LNHNV and YYDKDF (reference sequence). V was clipped by 1 base and J by 4 bases, with 10 bases between them. This CDR3 is CATSRVPGSYGYTF. As DNA, the CDR3 is TGTGCCACCAGCAGAGTTCCAGGGAGCTATGGCTACACCTTC.

The V and J genes are TRBV15 and TRBJ2-3; perhaps TRBD2 as D (5 bases). The CDR3 spans 13 residues. Germline V gene sequence: CDR1 LNHNV, CDR2 YYDKDF (reference sequence). The V gene lost 0 bases and the J gene lost 8 bases, with 9 bases spanning the gap. Written as DNA, the CDR3 is TGTGCCACCAGCAGAGATAACGAGGGTACGCAGTATTTT. It specifies CATSRDNEGTQYF. The full variable domain, its missing parts supplied by reference TRBV15 and TRBJ2-3, is DAMVIQNPRYQVTQFGKPVTLSCSQTLNHNVMYWYQQKSSQAPKLLFHYYDKDFNNEADTPDNFQSRRPNTSFCFLDIRSPGLGDTAMYLCATSRDNEGTQYFGPGTRLTVL.

The chain joins TRBV27 to TRBJ2-3; 10 nucleotides agree with TRBD2. Trimming cost V 6 bases and J 0 bases; bases outside gene matches: 3. Germline V CDR1 and CDR2: MNHEY, SMNVEV (reference sequence). This CDR3 spans 15 amino acids. The CDR3 DNA follows: TGTGCCAGCAGGTCTAGCGGGAGAAGCACAGATACGCAGTATTTT. This gives the protein CASRSSGRSTDTQYF.

The chain uses TRBV18 and TRBJ1-4; D gene unclear. Trimming took off 2 bases at V and 0 bases at J, with 10 bases between the two ends. Germline V gene sequence: CDR1 KGHSH, CDR2 LQKENI. The CDR3 sequence is 16 residues long. CDR3: CASSPIDTTTNEKLFF. The CDR3, as DNA: TGTGCCAGCTCACCAATAGATACAACAACTAATGAAAAACTGTTTTTT.